These T cell receptor beta chains were read from a single sample in a study of T-cell memory formation after mild COVID-19. A single record per CDR3 protein comes from TCRdb applying MiXCR to the 5' RACE reads. The table includes 250,000 to 300,000 distinct CDR3 sequences, 15% to 20% detected once. Sequenced input: PBMCs or a T cell subset sorted from them (not recorded which). The receptor source for this set is a man between 18 and 35 years old who had mild COVID-19 (a few samples of this study predate the infection). Cell type and time point are not known. CDR3s include the opening cysteine and the closing phenylalanine or tryptophan. A D gene is named only where the DNA matches it firmly. Some rows have no size entry. The others give once, few or many, or a class for an expanded clone.

16	TRBV7-2	few	TRBJ1-2	.	TGTGCCAGCAGCTTAGGGCGGGCTAGATCCCACTATGGCTACACCTTC	CASSLGRARSHYGYTF
16	TRBV20-1	.	TRBJ2-3	TRBD2	TGCAGTGCTAGGGACCCAAGCGGGGAGGGCACAGATACGCAGTATTTT	CSARDPSGEGTDTQYF
13	TRBV19	.	TRBJ1-4	TRBD1	TGTGCCTGTGATCGACAGGGGACGGGAAAACTGTTTTTT	CACDRQGTGKLFF
14	TRBV5-1	many	TRBJ2-5	TRBD2	TGCGCCAGCAGCCGCGGACTAGCGGAAGAGACCCAGTACTTC	CASSRGLAEETQYF
12	TRBV18	.	TRBJ2-3	.	TGTGCCAGCTTACAGGAGGGAGATACGCAGTATTTT	CASLQEGDTQYF
15	TRBV7-3	.	TRBJ2-1	.	TGTGCCAGCAGCTTAAGGGACGGTGGTTACAATGAGCAGTTCTTC	CASSLRDGGYNEQFF
16	TRBV11-2	few	TRBJ2-3	.	TGTGCCAGCAGCGCCGAAACAGGGTCGGTAACAGATACGCAGTATTTT	CASSAETGSVTDTQYF
15	TRBV9	.	TRBJ1-2	.	TGTGCCAGCAGCGTAGATCAGGGAAGGAACTATGGCTACACCTTC	CASSVDQGRNYGYTF
11	TRBV20-1	.	TRBJ1-2	.	TGCAGTGCGAAAGGGGCCGTCGGCTACACCTTC	CSAKGAVGYTF
14	TRBV7-9	many	TRBJ2-3	.	TGTGCCAGCAGCTTGTTGGGTAGCACAGATACGCAGTATTTT	CASSLLGSTDTQYF
13	TRBV12-3/TRBV12-4	few	TRBJ1-5	.	TGTGCCACCACCCTGGGGGGTAATCAGCCCCAGCATTTT	CATTLGGNQPQHF
13	TRBV7-2	few	TRBJ1-5	TRBD1	TGTGCCAGCAGCGCGACAGGGCATCAGCCCCAGCATTTT	CASSATGHQPQHF
14	TRBV6-2/TRBV6-3	many	TRBJ2-7	.	TGTGCCAGCAGTTACGGGGGATCGGTCTACGAGCAGTACTTC	CASSYGGSVYEQYF
15	TRBV7-9	few	TRBJ1-5	.	TGTGCCAGCAGCCCCGACACCCATAGCAATCAGCCCCAGCATTTT	CASSPDTHSNQPQHF
13	TRBV7-2	few	TRBJ1-1	.	TGTGCCAGCAGCCCCCGTTGGAACACTGAAGCTTTCTTT	CASSPRWNTEAFF
16	TRBV28	.	TRBJ1-1	TRBD1	TGTGCCAGCAGTATCCCCGGGACAGAAATGGGCACTGAAGCTTTCTTT	CASSIPGTEMGTEAFF
15	TRBV6-5	.	TRBJ2-2	.	TGTGCCAGCAGTAAGCCGGGGGGCCGCACCGGGGAGCTGTTTTTT	CASSKPGGRTGELFF
13	TRBV10-3	few	TRBJ1-3	.	TGTGCCATCAGTGAAGAGGTTGGAAACACCATATATTTT	CAISEEVGNTIYF
15	TRBV9	.	TRBJ2-1	.	TGTGCCAGCAGCGTTACATCGGACAGTTACAATGAGCAGTTCTTC	CASSVTSDSYNEQFF
11	TRBV20-1	.	TRBJ2-5	.	TGCAGTGCTGGGGGGCGGGAGACCCAGTACTTC	CSAGGRETQYF
14	TRBV27	.	TRBJ2-5	TRBD1	TGTGCCAGCAGCCCTACAGGGGAACAAGAGACCCAGTACTTC	CASSPTGEQETQYF
13	TRBV3-1	few	TRBJ1-3	.	TGTGCCAGCAGCCAAGGGGACGGAAACACCATATATTTT	CASSQGDGNTIYF
14	TRBV28	few	TRBJ2-3	.	TGTGCCAGCAGTTTTATTGAAACGACTAATACGCAGTATTTT	CASSFIETTNTQYF
15	TRBV24-1	medium-sized	TRBJ2-2	TRBD2	TGTGCCACCAGTGATTTAGCGGGGGACACCGGGGAGCTGTTTTTT	CATSDLAGDTGELFF
15	TRBV11-2	few	TRBJ2-5	.	TGTGCCAGCAGATGGACGACTGGGAGCCAAGAGACCCAGTACTTC	CASRWTTGSQETQYF
16	TRBV4-3	few	TRBJ2-5	.	TGCGCCAGCAGCCAAGACGGAACAGGGGAGGGAGAGACCCAGTACTTC	CASSQDGTGEGETQYF